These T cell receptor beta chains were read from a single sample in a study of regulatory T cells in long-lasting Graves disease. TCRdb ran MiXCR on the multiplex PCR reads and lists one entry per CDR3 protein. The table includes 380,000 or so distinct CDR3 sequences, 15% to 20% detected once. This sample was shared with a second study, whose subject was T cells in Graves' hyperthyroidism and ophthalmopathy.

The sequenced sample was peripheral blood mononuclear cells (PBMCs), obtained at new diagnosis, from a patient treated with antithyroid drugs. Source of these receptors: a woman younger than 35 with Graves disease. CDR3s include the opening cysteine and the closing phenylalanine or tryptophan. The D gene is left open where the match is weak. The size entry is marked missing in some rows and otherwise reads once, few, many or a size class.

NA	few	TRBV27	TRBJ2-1	CASSPTTSPAMLQFF	TGTGCCAGCAGTCCGACTACTAGCCCGGCGATGTTGCAGTTCTTC
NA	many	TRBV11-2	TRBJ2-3	CASSLRAFLTDTQYF	TGTGCCAGCAGCTTACGGGCCTTCCTCACAGATACGCAGTATTTT
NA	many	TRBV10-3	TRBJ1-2	CAISESGQGGGYTF	TGTGCCATCAGTGAGTCCGGGCAGGGTGGCGGCTACACCTTC
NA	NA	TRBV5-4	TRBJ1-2	CASSLAGRESRRYGYTF	TGTGCCAGCAGCTTGGCCGGGAGGGAAAGTAGGCGCTATGGCTACACCTTC
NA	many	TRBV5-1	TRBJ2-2	CASSLPYVGELFF	TGTGCCAGCAGCTTGCCCTACGTCGGGGAGCTGTTTTTT
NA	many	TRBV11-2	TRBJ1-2	CASSLPGPSGYTF	TGTGCCAGCAGCTTACCAGGGCCGAGTGGCTACACCTTC
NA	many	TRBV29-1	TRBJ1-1	CSVVGGMNTEAFF	TGCAGCGTTGTCGGGGGTATGAACACTGAAGCTTTCTTT
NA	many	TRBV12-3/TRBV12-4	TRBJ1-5	CASSPSRGGQGQPQHF	TGTGCCAGCAGTCCATCACGCGGGGGCCAAGGTCAGCCCCAGCATTTT
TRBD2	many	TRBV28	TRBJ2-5	CATQSPTSGTGETQYF	TGTGCCACACAGAGTCCGACTAGCGGGACGGGTGAGACCCAGTACTTC
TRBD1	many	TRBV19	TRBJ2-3	CASSIEGQGADTQYF	TGTGCCAGTAGTATAGAAGGACAGGGGGCAGATACGCAGTATTTT
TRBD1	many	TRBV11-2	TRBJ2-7	CASSSLRDRGINEQYF	TGTGCCAGCAGCTCTCTCCGGGACAGGGGGATCAACGAGCAGTACTTC
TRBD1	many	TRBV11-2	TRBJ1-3	CASSFFPRTGEVRNTIYF	TGTGCCAGCAGCTTTTTTCCCCGTACAGGGGAGGTCAGAAACACCATATATTTT
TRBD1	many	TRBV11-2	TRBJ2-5	CASSLRTGMPRETQYF	TGTGCCAGCAGCTTACGGACAGGGATGCCTAGAGAGACCCAGTACTTC
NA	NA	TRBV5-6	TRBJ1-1	CASSWGPSTEAFF	TGTGCCAGCAGCTGGGGACCCAGCACTGAAGCTTTCTTT
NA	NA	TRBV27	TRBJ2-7	CASSAPDKSGTYEQYF	TGTGCCAGCAGTGCCCCTGACAAAAGTGGAACCTACGAGCAGTACTTC
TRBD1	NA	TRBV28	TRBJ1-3	CASSTGTGGFGNTIYF	TGTGCCAGCAGCACCGGGACAGGGGGCTTTGGAAACACCATATATTTT
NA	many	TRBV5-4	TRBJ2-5	CASSFRGDGETQYF	TGTGCCAGCAGCTTTAGAGGGGACGGGGAGACCCAGTACTTC
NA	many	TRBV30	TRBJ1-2	CAGRDGSYLNYGYTF	TGTGCCGGCCGGGACGGAAGTTACCTTAACTATGGCTACACCTTC
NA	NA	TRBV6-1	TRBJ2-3	CASSTQRGARTDTQYF	TGTGCCAGCAGTACCCAACGGGGGGCCAGAACAGATACGCAGTATTTT
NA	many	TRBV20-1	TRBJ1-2	CSARDLESGGYTF	TGCAGTGCTAGAGATCTGGAGAGTGGAGGCTACACCTTC
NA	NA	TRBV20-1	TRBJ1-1	CSAREKYQNTEAFF	TGCAGTGCTAGAGAGAAGTACCAGAACACTGAAGCTTTCTTT
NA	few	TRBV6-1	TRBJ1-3	CASSTGMGNTIYF	TGTGCCAGCAGCACTGGAATGGGAAACACCATATATTTT
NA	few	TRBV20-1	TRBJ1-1	CSAVGDYRAGTEAFF	TGCAGTGCTGTAGGGGACTACAGGGCGGGCACTGAAGCTTTCTTT
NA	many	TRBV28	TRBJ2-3	CASSLWGESVSSTDTQYF	TGTGCCAGCAGTCTTTGGGGTGAAAGCGTGTCTAGCACAGATACGCAGTATTTT
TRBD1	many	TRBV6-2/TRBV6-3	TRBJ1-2	CASSNRGRRPYGYTF	TGTGCCAGCAGTAACAGGGGGCGACGACCCTATGGCTACACCTTC
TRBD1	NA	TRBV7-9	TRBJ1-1	CASSVPGQLNTEAFF	TGTGCCAGCAGCGTACCGGGACAGCTGAACACTGAAGCTTTCTTT
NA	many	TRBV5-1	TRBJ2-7	CASSPQGRDYEQYF	TGCGCCAGCAGCCCGCAGGGACGAGACTACGAGCAGTACTTC
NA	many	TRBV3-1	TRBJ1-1	CASSQDLRDTFQVRAFF	TGTGCCAGCAGCCAAGACCTCCGGGACACCTTTCAAGTACGAGCTTTCTTT
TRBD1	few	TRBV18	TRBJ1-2	CASSPGVTGADYGYTF	TGTGCCAGCTCGCCTGGTGTTACAGGGGCGGACTATGGCTACACCTTC
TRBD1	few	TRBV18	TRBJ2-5	CASSRDRAAETQYF	TGTGCCAGCTCACGGGACAGGGCGGCAGAGACCCAGTACTTC
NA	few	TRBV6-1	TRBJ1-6	CASSDRWGSNSPLHF	TGTGCCAGCAGTGACAGGTGGGGGAGTAATTCACCCCTCCACTTT
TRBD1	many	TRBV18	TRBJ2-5	CASSPLPMRTGNKETQYF	TGTGCCAGCTCACCTCTTCCAATGCGGACAGGGAATAAAGAGACCCAGTACTTC
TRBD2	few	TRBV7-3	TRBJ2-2	CASSRGGAYTGELFF	TGTGCCAGCAGTCGCGGGGGGGCGTACACCGGGGAGCTGTTTTTT
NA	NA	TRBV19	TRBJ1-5	CASSLLGGGGPQHF	TGTGCCAGTAGCCTACTCGGGGGGGGCGGCCCCCAGCATTTT
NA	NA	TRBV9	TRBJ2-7	CASSVASQTYEQYF	TGTGCCAGCAGCGTAGCCTCGCAAACCTACGAGCAGTACTTC
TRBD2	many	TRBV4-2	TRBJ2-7	CASSQEITSGWEQYF	TGTGCCAGCAGCCAAGAGATAACTAGCGGGTGGGAGCAGTACTTC
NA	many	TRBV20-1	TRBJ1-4	CSAGTAGYAEKLFF	TGCAGTGCTGGGACGGCAGGTTACGCTGAAAAACTGTTTTTT
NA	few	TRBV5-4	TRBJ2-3	CASSLSQGRGDTQYF	TGTGCCAGCAGCTTGTCTCAGGGTAGGGGAGATACGCAGTATTTT
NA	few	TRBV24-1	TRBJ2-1	CATSDLAAPNEQFF	TGTGCCACCAGTGATTTGGCAGCACCCAATGAGCAGTTCTTC
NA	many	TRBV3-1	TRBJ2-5	CASSRQWSETQYF	TGTGCCAGCAGCCGACAATGGTCGGAGACCCAGTACTTC
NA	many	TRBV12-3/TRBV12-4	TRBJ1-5	CASSNPPVQPQHF	TGTGCCAGCAGTAACCCCCCCGTTCAGCCCCAGCATTTT
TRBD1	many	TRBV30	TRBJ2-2	CAWQGTGVTGELFF	TGTGCCTGGCAAGGGACAGGTGTCACCGGGGAGCTGTTTTTT
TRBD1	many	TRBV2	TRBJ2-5	CASSGRTGGYQETQYF	TGTGCCAGCAGCGGCAGGACAGGTGGTTACCAAGAGACCCAGTACTTC
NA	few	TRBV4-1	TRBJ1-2	CASSPPRQEGYGYTF	TGCGCCAGCAGCCCCCCTCGACAGGAAGGCTATGGCTACACCTTC
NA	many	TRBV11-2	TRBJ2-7	CASSLSPSYEQYF	TGTGCCAGCAGCTTATCCCCCTCCTACGAGCAGTACTTC
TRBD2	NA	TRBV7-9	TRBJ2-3	CASVTSGGLLTQYF	TGTGCCAGCGTGACTAGCGGGGGCCTACTAACGCAGTATTTT
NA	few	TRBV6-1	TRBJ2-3	CASSQTRTDTQYF	TGTGCCAGCAGCCAGACACGCACAGATACGCAGTATTTT
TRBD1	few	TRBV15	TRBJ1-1	CATSTQGTNTGAFF	TGTGCCACCAGCACACAGGGGACTAACACTGGAGCTTTCTTT
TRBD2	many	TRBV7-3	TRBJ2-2	CASSLPRGGYTGELFF	TGTGCCAGCAGCCTCCCGCGGGGGGGATACACCGGGGAGCTGTTTTTT
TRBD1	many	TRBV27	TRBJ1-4	CASSLYGTETNEKLFF	TGTGCCAGCAGTTTATACGGGACAGAAACCAATGAAAAACTGTTTTTT
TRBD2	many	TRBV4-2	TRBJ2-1	CASSHGLAVSYNEQFF	TGTGCCAGCAGCCATGGACTAGCGGTCTCCTACAATGAGCAGTTCTTC
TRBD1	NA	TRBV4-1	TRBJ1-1	CASSQGGQGDFLYTEAFF	TGCGCCAGCAGCCAAGGCGGACAGGGAGATTTTTTATACACTGAAGCTTTCTTT
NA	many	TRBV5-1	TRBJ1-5	CASSLGRDNQPQHF	TGCGCCAGCAGCTTGGGGCGTGACAATCAGCCCCAGCATTTT
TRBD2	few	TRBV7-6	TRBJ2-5	CASSLPAGGQETQYF	TGTGCCAGCAGCTTACCAGCGGGGGGACAAGAGACCCAGTACTTC
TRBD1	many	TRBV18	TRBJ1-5	CASSQGQGHQPQHF	TGTGCCAGCTCACAGGGACAGGGTCATCAGCCCCAGCATTTT